This T cell receptor beta chain was identified in a study of shared clonotypes between healthy human individuals. At the level of the study: Three plates each covered CD4 naive and memory; CD8 naive two, CD8 memory one.

Division of CD4+ cells produced a CD45RA+ naive subset and a CD45RA-negative memory subset. It was at deep level that the assay was run. The repertoire was sequenced with immunoSEQ multiplex PCR; TCRdb's copy has only in-frame clones and lacks some. The repertoire holds under 600,000 clones, with approximately 97% as singletons. V lost 3 bases and J 4 bases, leaving 12 bases between the germline ends. The germline gives CDR1 KGHSH, CDR2 LQKENI. The CDR3 contains 14 residues. Sequences were obtained from naive CD4+ T cells sorted from blood. Subset defined: CD45RA+ positively selected. This chain connects TRBV18 to TRBJ1-2; maybe TRBD1 (6 bases). This receptor was obtained from a young woman in good health. CDR3 amino acids: CASSPGGQSYGYTF. The CDR3 nucleotides are TGTGCCAGCTCACCCGGGGGGCAGTCCTATGGCTACACCTTC.